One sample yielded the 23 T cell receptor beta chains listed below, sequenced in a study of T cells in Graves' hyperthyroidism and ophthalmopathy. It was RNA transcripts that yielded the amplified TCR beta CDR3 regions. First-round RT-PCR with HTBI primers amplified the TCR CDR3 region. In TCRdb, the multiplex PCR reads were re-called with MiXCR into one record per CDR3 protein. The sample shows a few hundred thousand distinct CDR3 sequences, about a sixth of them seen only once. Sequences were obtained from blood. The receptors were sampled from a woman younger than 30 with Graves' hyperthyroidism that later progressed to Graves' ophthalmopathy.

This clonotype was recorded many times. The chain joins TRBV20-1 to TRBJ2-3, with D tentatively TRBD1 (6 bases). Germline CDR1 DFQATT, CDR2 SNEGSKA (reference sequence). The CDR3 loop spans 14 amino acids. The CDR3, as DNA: TGCAGCCCCTCAGGGGTGTGGGTCACAGATACGCAGTATTTT. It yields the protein CSPSGVWVTDTQYF.

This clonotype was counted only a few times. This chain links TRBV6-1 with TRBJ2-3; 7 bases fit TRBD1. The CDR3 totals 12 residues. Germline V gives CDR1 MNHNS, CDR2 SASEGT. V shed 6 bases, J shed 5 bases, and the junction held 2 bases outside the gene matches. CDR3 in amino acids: CASRQGLDTQYF. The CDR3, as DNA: TGTGCCAGCAGACAGGGGTTAGATACGCAGTATTTT.

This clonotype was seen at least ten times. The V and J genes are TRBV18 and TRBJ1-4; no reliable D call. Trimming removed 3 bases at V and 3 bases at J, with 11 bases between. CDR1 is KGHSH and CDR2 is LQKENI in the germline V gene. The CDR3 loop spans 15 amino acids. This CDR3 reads CASSPRPASNEKLFF. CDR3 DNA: TGTGCCAGCTCACCGCGACCGGCCTCTAATGAAAAACTGTTTTTT.

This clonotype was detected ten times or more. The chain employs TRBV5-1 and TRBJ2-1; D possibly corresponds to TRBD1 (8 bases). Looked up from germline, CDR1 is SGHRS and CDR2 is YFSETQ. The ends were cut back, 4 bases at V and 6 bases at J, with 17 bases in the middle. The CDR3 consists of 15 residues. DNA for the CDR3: TGCGCCAGCAGCGGCGGACAGGGAGGGCTCAATGAGCAGTTCTTC. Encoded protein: CASSGGQGGLNEQFF.

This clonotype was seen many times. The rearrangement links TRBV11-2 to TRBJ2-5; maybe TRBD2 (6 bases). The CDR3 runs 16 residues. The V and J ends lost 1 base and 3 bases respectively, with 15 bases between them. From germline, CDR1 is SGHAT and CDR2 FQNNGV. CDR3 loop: CASSLGLVEGKETQYF. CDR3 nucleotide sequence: TGTGCCAGCAGCTTAGGACTAGTTGAAGGAAAAGAGACCCAGTACTTC.

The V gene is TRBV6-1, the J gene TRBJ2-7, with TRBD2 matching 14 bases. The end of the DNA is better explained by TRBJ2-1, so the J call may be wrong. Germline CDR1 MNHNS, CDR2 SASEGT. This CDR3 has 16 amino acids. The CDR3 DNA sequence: TGTGCCAGCGGAATGACTAGCGGGAGGGTAGGGTACGAGCAGTTCTTC. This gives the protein CASGMTSGRVGYEQFF.

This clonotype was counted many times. The CDR3 region is CASSRHHGTKGNTIYF. CDR3 sequence (DNA): TGTGCCAGCAGTCGCCACCACGGGACAAAAGGAAACACCATATATTTT. The genes are TRBV6-1 and TRBJ1-3; D is perhaps TRBD1 (6 bases). CDR3 length: 16 residues. Trimming removed 5 bases at V and 4 bases at J, with 18 bases between. Looked up from germline, CDR1 is MNHNS and CDR2 is SASEGT.

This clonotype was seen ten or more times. This CDR3 reads CASSYFQPDTQYF. The CDR3, as DNA: TGTGCCAGCAGTTATTTCCAGCCAGATACGCAGTATTTT. The gene calls are TRBV12-3 or TRBV12-4 and TRBJ2-3; D is unresolved. This CDR3 is 13 amino acids long. V gave up 4 bases and J gave up 4 bases, with 9 bases separating them.

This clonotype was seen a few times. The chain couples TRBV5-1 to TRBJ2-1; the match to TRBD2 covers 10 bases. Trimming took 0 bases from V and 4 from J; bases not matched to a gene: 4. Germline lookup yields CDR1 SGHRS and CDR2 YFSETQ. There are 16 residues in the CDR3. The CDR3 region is CASSLGTSGDYNEQFF. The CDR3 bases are TGCGCCAGCAGCTTGGGTACTAGCGGGGATTACAATGAGCAGTTCTTC.

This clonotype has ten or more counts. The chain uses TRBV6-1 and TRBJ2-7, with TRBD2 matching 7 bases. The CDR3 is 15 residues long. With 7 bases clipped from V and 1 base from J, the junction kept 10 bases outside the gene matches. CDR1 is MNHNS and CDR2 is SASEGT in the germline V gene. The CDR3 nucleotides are TGTGCCAGCAAGCCCCTAGCGGATCCGTCCTACGAGCAGTACTTC. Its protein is CASKPLADPSYEQYF.

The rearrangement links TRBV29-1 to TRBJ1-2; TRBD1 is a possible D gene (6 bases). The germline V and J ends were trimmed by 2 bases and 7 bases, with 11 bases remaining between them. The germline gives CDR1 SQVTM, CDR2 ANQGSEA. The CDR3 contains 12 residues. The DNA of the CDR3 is TGCAGCGTTGAACGCGGGGGCCTTGGCTACACCTTC. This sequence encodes CSVERGGLGYTF.

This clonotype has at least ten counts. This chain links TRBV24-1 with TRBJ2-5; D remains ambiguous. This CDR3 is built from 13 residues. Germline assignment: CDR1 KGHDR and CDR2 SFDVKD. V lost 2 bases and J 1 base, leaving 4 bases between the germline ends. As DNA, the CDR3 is TGTGCCACCAGTGATTACGTCCAAGAGACCCAGTACTTC. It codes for CATSDYVQETQYF.

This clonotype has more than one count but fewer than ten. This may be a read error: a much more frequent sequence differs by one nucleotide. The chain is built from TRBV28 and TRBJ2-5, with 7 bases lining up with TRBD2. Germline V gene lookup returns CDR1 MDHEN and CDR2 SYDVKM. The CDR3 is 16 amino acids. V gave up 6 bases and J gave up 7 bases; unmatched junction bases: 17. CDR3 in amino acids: CASRPGKRGLGRTQYF. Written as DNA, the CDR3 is TGTGCCAGCAGACCGGGTAAGCGGGGTCTAGGGAGGACCCAGTACTTC.

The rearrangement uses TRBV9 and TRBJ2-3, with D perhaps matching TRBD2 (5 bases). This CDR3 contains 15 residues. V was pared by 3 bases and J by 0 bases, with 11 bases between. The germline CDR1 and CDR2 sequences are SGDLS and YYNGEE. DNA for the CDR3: TGTGCCAGCAGCGCAGCGGCCTCTAGCACAGATACGCAGTATTTT. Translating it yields CASSAAASSTDTQYF. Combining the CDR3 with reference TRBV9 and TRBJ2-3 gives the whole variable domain DSGVTQTPKHLITATGQRVTLRCSPRSGDLSVYWYQQSLDQGLQFLIQYYNGEERAKGNILERFSAQQFPDLHSELNLSSLELGDSALYFCASSAAASSTDTQYFGPGTRLTVL.

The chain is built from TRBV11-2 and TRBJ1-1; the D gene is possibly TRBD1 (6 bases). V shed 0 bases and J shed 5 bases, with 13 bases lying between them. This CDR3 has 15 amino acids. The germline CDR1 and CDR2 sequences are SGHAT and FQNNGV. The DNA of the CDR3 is TGTGCCAGCAGCTTAGAGGGGGCGCTGGGTACTGAAGCTTTCTTT. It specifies CASSLEGALGTEAFF.

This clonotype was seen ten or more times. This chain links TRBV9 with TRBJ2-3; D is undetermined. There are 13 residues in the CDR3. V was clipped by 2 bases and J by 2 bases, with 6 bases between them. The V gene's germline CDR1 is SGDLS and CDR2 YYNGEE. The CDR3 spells CASSVWYTDTQYF. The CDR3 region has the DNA TGTGCCAGCAGCGTCTGGTACACAGATACGCAGTATTTT. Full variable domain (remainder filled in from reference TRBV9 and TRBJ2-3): DSGVTQTPKHLITATGQRVTLRCSPRSGDLSVYWYQQSLDQGLQFLIQYYNGEERAKGNILERFSAQQFPDLHSELNLSSLELGDSALYFCASSVWYTDTQYFGPGTRLTVL.

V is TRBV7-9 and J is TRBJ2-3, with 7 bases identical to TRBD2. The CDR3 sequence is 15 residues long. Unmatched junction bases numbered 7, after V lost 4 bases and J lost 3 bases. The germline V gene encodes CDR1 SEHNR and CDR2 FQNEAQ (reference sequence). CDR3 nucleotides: TGTGCCAGCAGCTCGGGAAGACTAGCAACAGATACGCAGTATTTT. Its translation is CASSSGRLATDTQYF. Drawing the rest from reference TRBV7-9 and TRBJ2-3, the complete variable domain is DTGVSQNPRHKITKRGQNVTFRCDPISEHNRLYWYRQTLGQGPEFLTYFQNEAQLEKSRLLSDRFSAERPKGSFSTLEIQRTEQGDSAMYLCASSSGRLATDTQYFGPGTRLTVL.

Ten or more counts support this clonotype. In DNA, the CDR3 is TGCAGTGCTAGAGATCGACGGCCGGGACAGAAGAACACTGAAGCTTTCTTT. It translates to CSARDRRPGQKNTEAFF. The chain recombines TRBV20-1 with TRBJ1-1; 7 bases line up with TRBD1. This CDR3 region has 17 residues. The V segment lost 0 bases and the J segment 1 base; nucleotides outside the gene matches: 11. The germline gives CDR1 DFQATT, CDR2 SNEGSKA (reference sequence).

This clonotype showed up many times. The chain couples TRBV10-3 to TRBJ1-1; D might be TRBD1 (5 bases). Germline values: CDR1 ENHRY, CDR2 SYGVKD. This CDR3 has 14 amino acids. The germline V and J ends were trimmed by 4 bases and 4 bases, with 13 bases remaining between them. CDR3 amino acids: CAISVKGLGTEAFF. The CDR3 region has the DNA TGTGCCATCAGTGTTAAGGGGTTGGGCACTGAAGCTTTCTTT.

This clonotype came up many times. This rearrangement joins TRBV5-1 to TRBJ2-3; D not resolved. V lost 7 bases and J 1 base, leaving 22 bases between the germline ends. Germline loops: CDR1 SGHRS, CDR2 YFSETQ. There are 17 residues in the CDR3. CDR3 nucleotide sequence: TGCGCCAGCTACCACGGGCCTGACAATTTTGGCACAGATACGCAGTATTTT. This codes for CASYHGPDNFGTDTQYF.

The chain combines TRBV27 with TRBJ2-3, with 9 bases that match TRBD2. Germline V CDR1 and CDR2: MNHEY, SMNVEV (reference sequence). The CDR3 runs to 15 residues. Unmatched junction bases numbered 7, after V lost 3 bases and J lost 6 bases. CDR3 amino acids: CASSFLAGVSDTQYF. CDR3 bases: TGTGCCAGCAGTTTTTTAGCGGGAGTTTCGGATACGCAGTATTTT.

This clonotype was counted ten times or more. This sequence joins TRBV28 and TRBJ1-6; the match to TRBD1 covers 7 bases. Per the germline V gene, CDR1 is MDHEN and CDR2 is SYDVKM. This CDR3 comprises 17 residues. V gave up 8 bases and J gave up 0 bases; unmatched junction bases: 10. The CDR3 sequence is CASRDRKTSSYNSPLHF. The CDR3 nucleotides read TGTGCCAGCCGGGACAGAAAAACGAGCTCCTATAATTCACCCCTCCACTTT.

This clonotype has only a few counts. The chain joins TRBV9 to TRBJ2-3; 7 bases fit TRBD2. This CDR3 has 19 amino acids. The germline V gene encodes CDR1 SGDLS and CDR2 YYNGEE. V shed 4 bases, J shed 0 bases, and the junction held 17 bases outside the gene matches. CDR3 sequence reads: CASSPRSLAVLPSTDTQYF. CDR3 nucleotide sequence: TGTGCCAGCAGCCCCCGATCGCTAGCGGTCCTCCCTAGCACAGATACGCAGTATTTT.